This T cell receptor beta chain was recovered during a study of response to subunit inactivated influenza vaccine. In this sample, this clonotype turned up a few times. Germline V gene sequence: CDR1 SQVTM, CDR2 ANQGSEA. CDR3 length: 17 amino acids. V was cut by 6 bases and J by 4 bases, with 27 bases left in between. TCRdb processed the RT-PCR reads anew with MiXCR; each CDR3 protein has one entry. The sample carries around 180,000 distinct CDR3 sequences, roughly 8.7% recorded once. This chain connects TRBV29-1 to TRBJ1-1; TRBD1 might be the D (6 bases). This specimen consisted of non-naive T cells sorted from PBMCs, obtained on the day of vaccination. This TCR came from a man between 50 and 59 years old who received an inactivated influenza vaccine. Written as DNA, the CDR3 is TGCAGCGTACATAACGACAGGCCCAGTCAATCGGCCACTGAAGCTTTCTTT. This codes for CSVHNDRPSQSATEAFF.